Below are 18 T cell receptor beta chains sequenced from a single sample in a study of preoperative IRX-2 immunotherapy in early breast cancer (dated by TCRdb to about 2019). The library came from the immunoSEQ multiplex PCR assay. TCRdb's version of the immuneACCESS table is confined to in-frame rearrangements and falls short of the full clone set. An unresolved V gene accounts for under half of the shortfall where checked; the remainder is of unknown origin. Across this sample there are about 62,000 clones, with approximately 93% seen only once. The ten largest make up around 1.5% of the sample. Reading the label with the study, this specimen's treatment or condition is: preoperative locoregional IRX-2 cytokine immunotherapy. The biological material was taken from a patient treated with IRX-2 immunotherapy. Source of these receptors: a human donor with breast cancer.

The chain employs TRBV7-3 and TRBJ2-1; D gene unclear. The CDR3 length is 15 residues. V lost 4 bases and J 0 bases, leaving 10 bases between the germline ends. Germline CDR1 is SGHTA and CDR2 is FQGTGA. The CDR3 protein is CASSSDLSSYNEQFF. CDR3 sequence (DNA): TGTGCCAGCAGCTCGGACCTGAGCTCCTACAATGAGCAGTTCTTC.

J is TRBJ1-5 and V is TRBV28; 7 positions match TRBD1. Losses at the gene ends were 2 bases for V and 8 bases for J; bases not matched to a gene: 3. The germline CDR1 and CDR2 sequences are MDHEN and SYDVKM. This CDR3 has 13 amino acids. CDR3 nucleotide sequence: TGTGCCAGCAGTTTAGACAGGGAGGAGCCCCAGCATTTT. Protein: CASSLDREEPQHF.

The V call is TRBV7-3, the J call TRBJ2-2, with D perhaps TRBD2 (7 bases). This CDR3 has 17 residues. Germline V gene sequence: CDR1 SGHTA, CDR2 FQGTGA. V was shortened by 2 bases and J by 0 bases, with 13 bases between the two germline ends. CDR3 loop: CASSLFGGPTNTGELFF. CDR3 in DNA: TGTGCCAGCAGCTTATTCGGGGGGCCTACGAACACCGGGGAGCTGTTTTTT.

The chain uses TRBV7-3 and TRBJ2-3, with D possibly being TRBD1 or TRBD2 (6 bases each). The CDR3 consists of 15 residues. Germline lookup yields CDR1 SGHTA and CDR2 FQGTGA. V shed 2 bases and J shed 2 bases, with 11 bases lying between them. In DNA, the CDR3 is TGTGCCAGCAGCTTAGTGGGGGGCACCACAGATACGCAGTATTTT. It codes for CASSLVGGTTDTQYF.

The chain carries TRBV28 and TRBJ2-1; 7 positions agree with TRBD2. The CDR3 length is 13 residues. V gave up 7 bases and J gave up 9 bases; unmatched junction bases: 9. CDR1 and CDR2 (germline): MDHEN, SYDVKM. In nucleotides, the CDR3 is TGTGCCAGCACTCTCGGCGGGGGTCTTGAGCAGTTCTTC. Its protein is CASTLGGGLEQFF.

The V and J genes are TRBV28 and TRBJ1-1; the D gene is possibly TRBD1 (5 bases). From germline, CDR1 is MDHEN and CDR2 SYDVKM. This CDR3 comprises 19 residues. V dropped 2 bases and J dropped 1 base, with 23 bases sitting between them. CDR3 residues: CASSLESPRTGLWNTEAFF. In nucleotides, the CDR3 is TGTGCCAGCAGTTTAGAGTCCCCTAGGACGGGACTTTGGAACACTGAAGCTTTCTTT.

The chain has TRBV7-2 and TRBJ2-7, with a tentative D call TRBD2 (5 bases). Germline assignment: CDR1 SGHTA and CDR2 FQGNSA. The CDR3 totals 13 residues. V was shortened by 5 bases and J by 3 bases, with 11 bases between the two germline ends. The CDR3 coding sequence is TGTGCCAGCAGCCGAGGAGGCGGCTACGAGCAGTACTTC. As protein: CASSRGGGYEQYF.

J is TRBJ2-5 and V is TRBV27; the D gene is possibly TRBD1 (6 bases). The J call may be mistaken, given a closer DNA end match to TRBJ2-7. In germline, CDR1 is MNHEY, CDR2 SMNVEV (reference sequence). There are 13 residues in the CDR3. The CDR3 reads CASSGGHPYEQYF. CDR3 DNA: TGTGCCAGCAGTGGGGGACACCCCTACGAGCAGTACTTC.

The CDR3 reads CASSPSGRDTEAFF. The CDR3 DNA reads as TGTGCCAGCTCACCATCTGGTCGGGACACTGAAGCTTTCTTT. The chain recombines TRBV18 with TRBJ1-1; unclear D gene. This CDR3 is built from 14 residues. Germline CDR1 reads KGHSH; CDR2 reads LQKENI. V lost 2 bases, J lost 3 bases, and 10 bases lay in between.

V gene TRBV7-3 combines with J gene TRBJ2-1; 7 nucleotides match TRBD2. Per germline, CDR1 SGHTA and CDR2 FQGTGA. The CDR3 totals 14 residues. J gave up 3 bases and V 4 bases, and 3 bases lay outside the gene matches. For the CDR3, the DNA is TGTGCCAGCAGCTGGGGAGGGAACTACAATGAGCAGTTCTTC. Its translation is CASSWGGNYNEQFF.

The chain combines TRBV11-2 with TRBJ2-6; D is unresolved. Trimming pared 5 bases from V and 3 bases from J, leaving 5 bases between. Germline-derived CDR1 and CDR2 are SGHAT and FQNNGV. The CDR3 sequence is 13 residues long. In DNA form, the CDR3 reads TGTGCCAGCAGCCCCTTTGGGGCCAACGTCCTGACTTTC. Its translation: CASSPFGANVLTF. Using reference TRBV11-2 and TRBJ2-6 for the parts outside the CDR3, the full variable domain is EAGVAQSPRYKIIEKRQSVAFWCNPISGHATLYWYQQILGQGPKLLIQFQNNGVVDDSQLPKDRFSAERLKGVDSTLKIQPAKLEDSAVYLCASSPFGANVLTFGAGSRLTVL.

V and J are TRBV7-2 and TRBJ1-3; D remains ambiguous. The CDR3 is 14 residues long. Germline V gene lookup returns CDR1 SGHTA and CDR2 FQGNSA. V was clipped by 4 bases and J by 3 bases, with 10 bases between them. The CDR3 DNA reads TGTGCCAGCAGCTCATGGGGAAATGGAAACACCATATATTTT. Translation gives CASSSWGNGNTIYF. Variable domain in full (rest from reference TRBV7-2 and TRBJ1-3): GAGVSQSPSNKVTEKGKDVELRCDPISGHTALYWYRQSLGQGLEFLIYFQGNSAPDKSGLPSDRFSAERTGGSVSTLTIQRTQQEDSAVYLCASSSWGNGNTIYFGEGSWLTVV.

The rearrangement joins TRBV15 to TRBJ1-3; D is perhaps TRBD1 (6 bases). There are 15 residues in the CDR3. V shed 1 base and J shed 0 bases, with 7 bases lying between them. Germline CDR1 is LNHNV and CDR2 is YYDKDF (reference sequence). CDR3 bases: TGTGCCACCAGCAGAGGACAGGTCTCTGGAAACACCATATATTTT. Translated: CATSRGQVSGNTIYF.

The chain uses TRBV28 and TRBJ2-3; no clear D gene. This CDR3 has 17 amino acids. Trimming took 8 bases from V and 4 from J, leaving 25 bases between them. The germline CDR1 and CDR2 sequences are MDHEN and SYDVKM. The DNA of the CDR3 is TGTGCCAGCTCCCTTGGGGTAGGCTGGGGAACCTCAGATACGCAGTATTTT. It translates to CASSLGVGWGTSDTQYF.

The chain joins TRBV7-9 to TRBJ2-3; no definite D call. Trimming pared 1 base from V and 6 bases from J, leaving 8 bases between. The germline V gene has CDR1 SEHNR and CDR2 FQNEAQ (reference sequence). The CDR3 is made up of 13 amino acids. The CDR3 DNA reads TGTGCCAGCAGCTTAGACGGCCCCGATACGCAGTATTTT. Translation: CASSLDGPDTQYF.

A remark on this clone: An end of the junction differs from the germline gene, which may be a read error. The chain joins TRBV19 to TRBJ2-3, with 8 nucleotides matching TRBD2. The germline CDR1 and CDR2 sequences are LNHDA and SQIVND (reference sequence). The CDR3 has 15 residues. The CDR3 region is CASSISGRGTNTQYF. In nucleotides, the CDR3 is TGTGCCAGTAGTATTTCCGGGAGGGGCACAAATACGCAGTATTTT.

The rearrangement uses TRBV6-5 and TRBJ2-7, with a tentative D call TRBD2 (7 bases). The CDR3 spans 15 residues. CDR1 is MNHEY and CDR2 is SVGAGI in the germline V gene. V was clipped by 5 bases and J by 6 bases, with 20 bases between them. The CDR3 region has the DNA TGTGCCAGCAGTCTCCGTAGTGTGGGGGGGCGCGAGCAGTACTTC. The encoded protein is CASSLRSVGGREQYF.

The chain joins TRBV27 to TRBJ2-7; D is perhaps TRBD1 (5 bases). This CDR3 has 13 amino acids. Germline lookup yields CDR1 MNHEY and CDR2 SMNVEV (reference sequence). V shed 7 bases and J shed 3 bases, with 13 bases lying between them. CDR3 nucleotides: TGTGCCAGCATGGGCAGGGCCAGCTACGAGCAGTACTTC. Translating it yields CASMGRASYEQYF.